This is a list of T cell receptor beta chains from one sample in a study of T cells in Graves' hyperthyroidism and ophthalmopathy. One entry per CDR3 protein results from TCRdb running MiXCR on the multiplex PCR reads. Among approximately 610,000 distinct CDR3 sequences listed, roughly 15% were seen once. Material for sequencing was blood. Source of these receptors: a woman aged 40 to 50 with Graves' ophthalmopathy. Both conserved end residues are part of each CDR3. Fields, in order: CDR3 protein, CDR3 DNA, clone size, D gene, J gene, V gene. A D gene is named only where the DNA matches it firmly. For some rows the clone size is stated as once, few or many, or as a class when expanded; others skip it.

CSASKTGDHYGYTF	TGCAGTGCTAGTAAAACAGGGGATCACTATGGCTACACCTTC	many	TRBD1	TRBJ1-2	TRBV20-1
CASSSGELAGQETQYF	TGTGCCAGCAGTTCGGGAGAGCTAGCGGGACAAGAGACCCAGTACTTC	many	TRBD2	TRBJ2-5	TRBV27
CASSSGGRVENYGYTF	TGTGCCAGCAGTTCCGGTGGGAGGGTCGAGAACTATGGCTACACCTTC	many	NA	TRBJ1-2	TRBV28
CASTTTSEPPYEQYF	TGTGCCAGCACTACGACTAGCGAGCCGCCATACGAGCAGTACTTC	NA	TRBD2	TRBJ2-7	TRBV28
CASTREAGGSYEQYF	TGTGCCAGCACCCGGGAGGCGGGAGGTTCCTACGAGCAGTACTTC	many	TRBD2	TRBJ2-7	TRBV12-3/TRBV12-4
CATSRDPRREPVPEQYF	TGTGCCACCAGCAGAGATCCCAGGCGGGAGCCAGTTCCCGAGCAGTACTTC	many	TRBD2	TRBJ2-7	TRBV15
CASSQVPGQLMSTEAFF	TGCGCCAGCAGCCAAGTACCAGGACAGCTCATGTCCACTGAAGCTTTCTTT	many	NA	TRBJ1-1	TRBV4-1
CASSLENREETQYF	TGCGCCAGCAGCTTGGAGAACAGGGAAGAGACCCAGTACTTC	NA	NA	TRBJ2-5	TRBV5-1
CASRGDLAGRTGELFF	TGTGCCAGCAGGGGTGACTTAGCGGGGCGCACCGGGGAGCTGTTTTTT	NA	TRBD2	TRBJ2-2	TRBV12-3/TRBV12-4
CASNKSSGRYYEQYF	TGTGCCAGCAATAAGTCTAGCGGGAGGTACTACGAGCAGTACTTC	few	TRBD2	TRBJ2-7	TRBV6-1
CASYGLADTEAFF	TGTGCCAGTTACGGGCTGGCGGACACTGAAGCTTTCTTT	many	NA	TRBJ1-1	TRBV6-1
CATSERINQPQHF	TGTGCCACCAGTGAACGGATCAATCAGCCCCAGCATTTT	many	NA	TRBJ1-5	TRBV24-1
CASSTGQGPRGYTF	TGTGCCAGTAGTACTGGACAAGGCCCCCGTGGCTACACCTTC	many	NA	TRBJ1-2	TRBV19
CASSLALDGGTEAFF	TGTGCCAGCAGTTTAGCCCTCGACGGGGGCACTGAAGCTTTCTTT	many	NA	TRBJ1-1	TRBV12-3/TRBV12-4
CAWRGTEAYEQYF	TGTGCCTGGCGGGGGACGGAGGCCTACGAGCAGTACTTC	few	TRBD2	TRBJ2-7	TRBV7-2
CASSQEGTSGAYEQYF	TGCGCCAGCAGCCAAGAAGGGACTAGCGGAGCCTACGAGCAGTACTTC	NA	TRBD2	TRBJ2-7	TRBV4-1
CASSLGRHSYEQYF	TGTGCCAGCAGCTTAGGGCGGCACTCCTACGAGCAGTACTTC	many	NA	TRBJ2-7	TRBV7-2
CASSLNRQGAGSPLHF	TGTGCCAGCAGCCTTAACCGACAGGGGGCTGGTTCACCCCTCCACTTT	many	TRBD1	TRBJ1-6	TRBV12-3/TRBV12-4
CASSARIGTGIEPEQYF	TGTGCCAGCAGCGCGAGGATCGGGACAGGGATCGAGCCCGAGCAGTACTTC	many	TRBD1	TRBJ2-7	TRBV9
CSAPTGREGIGELFF	TGCAGTGCCCCCACCGGGAGGGAGGGCATCGGGGAGCTGTTTTTT	many	TRBD2	TRBJ2-2	TRBV20-1
CASSLGQTSGRAFAGEQYF	TGTGCCAGCAGCTTAGGACAGACTAGCGGGAGGGCCTTTGCTGGTGAGCAGTACTTC	many	TRBD2	TRBJ2-7	TRBV7-8
CASSAGGDDSSYEQYF	TGTGCCAGCAGCGCTGGGGGAGATGACAGTTCCTACGAGCAGTACTTC	many	NA	TRBJ2-7	TRBV7-8
CAISDDTSSGSIYEQYF	TGTGCCATCAGTGACGACACGTCTAGCGGGAGTATCTACGAGCAGTACTTC	many	TRBD2	TRBJ2-7	TRBV10-3
CAWSGLGVKNTIYF	TGTGCCTGGAGTGGTCTTGGGGTCAAAAACACCATATATTTT	few	NA	TRBJ1-3	TRBV30
CASSPGEGRLNYGYTF	TGTGCCAGCTCACCAGGAGAGGGCCGCCTAAACTATGGCTACACCTTC	many	NA	TRBJ1-2	TRBV18
CASSRHPPYEQYF	TGTGCCAGCAGCAGACACCCACCCTACGAGCAGTACTTC	many	NA	TRBJ2-7	TRBV7-9
CASSLQPDRWYGYTF	TGTGCCAGCAGCCTACAACCGGACAGGTGGTATGGCTACACCTTC	NA	TRBD1	TRBJ1-2	TRBV6-1
CASLEGGRWYNEQFF	TGTGCCAGCTTGGAGGGCGGGAGATGGTACAATGAGCAGTTCTTC	NA	TRBD2	TRBJ2-1	TRBV28
CASSYQGPNTGELFF	TGTGCCAGCAGTTACCAGGGCCCGAACACCGGGGAGCTGTTTTTT	many	NA	TRBJ2-2	TRBV6-2/TRBV6-3
CASSPTSDSYEQYF	TGTGCCAGCAGCCCTACATCGGACTCCTACGAGCAGTACTTC	many	NA	TRBJ2-7	TRBV11-2
CASSFLAAPGLASETQYF	TGTGCCAGCAGTTTCCTCGCGGCACCGGGACTAGCTTCCGAGACCCAGTACTTC	many	TRBD2	TRBJ2-5	TRBV28
CASSLVAGELTEAFF	TGTGCCAGCAGCCTTGTGGCGGGCGAGCTCACTGAAGCTTTCTTT	many	NA	TRBJ1-1	TRBV6-1
CASSYSKAQVRTEAFF	TGTGCCAGCAGTTACTCGAAGGCACAGGTGAGGACTGAAGCTTTCTTT	NA	NA	TRBJ1-1	TRBV6-5
CATSDSDRSGNTIYF	TGTGCCACCAGTGACTCAGACAGGTCTGGAAACACCATATATTTT	many	NA	TRBJ1-3	TRBV24-1
CASRPTPEFTEAFF	TGTGCCAGCAGGCCGACACCTGAGTTCACTGAAGCTTTCTTT	many	NA	TRBJ1-1	TRBV28
CASSFMRLGYGYTF	TGTGCCAGCAGTTTCATGAGGCTAGGCTATGGCTACACCTTC	NA	NA	TRBJ1-2	TRBV7-8
CASSPWNEQYF	TGTGCCAGCAGCCCCTGGAACGAGCAGTACTTC	few	NA	TRBJ2-7	TRBV7-2
CASRRGASETQYF	TGTGCCAGCAGGCGAGGGGCTTCGGAGACCCAGTACTTC	NA	NA	TRBJ2-5	TRBV12-3/TRBV12-4
CSAGIGVSNQPQHF	TGCAGTGCTGGCATCGGGGTTAGCAATCAGCCCCAGCATTTT	many	NA	TRBJ1-5	TRBV20-1
CSAGAGQNNQPQHF	TGCAGTGCCGGGGCCGGACAGAACAATCAGCCCCAGCATTTT	few	NA	TRBJ1-5	TRBV20-1